Each of the 9 T cell receptor beta chains below was sequenced from the same sample in a study of shared clonotypes between healthy human individuals. Measured with immunoSEQ multiplex PCR; TCRdb has only the in-frame clones, and not every one. Of 950,000 to 1,100,000 clones listed, under 80% are singletons. Material for sequencing was memory CD4+ T cells sorted from blood. Subset given: CD45RA-negative fraction. These receptors all come from a man aged 18 to 35 in good health.

The DNA for the CDR3 is TGTGCCAGCAGTAGCGGTGGGTGGGTATACAATGAGCAGTTCTTC. Its protein product is CASSSGGWVYNEQFF. V and J are TRBV2 and TRBJ2-1, with D tentatively TRBD2 (5 bases). The V end was cut by 5 bases, the J end by 4 bases, with 15 bases between. The CDR3 length is 15 residues. CDR1 and CDR2 (germline): SNHLY, FYNNEI.

The CDR3 region is CASSSGVYEQYF. The CDR3 DNA is TGTGCCAGCAGCTCGGGGGTCTACGAGCAGTACTTC. The chain recombines TRBV7-2 with TRBJ2-7; weak D call: TRBD2 (6 bases). The germline V gene has CDR1 SGHTA and CDR2 FQGNSA. The CDR3 is made up of 12 amino acids. Trimming cost V 4 bases and J 3 bases, with 7 bases left between them.

This clone has just one count. The chain links TRBV18 to TRBJ2-7, with 7 bases identical to TRBD1. The CDR3 spans 12 residues. Losses at the gene ends were 3 bases for V and 8 bases for J; bases not matched to a gene: 4. Germline assignment: CDR1 KGHSH and CDR2 LQKENI. CDR3 in DNA: TGTGCCAGCTCACCGCAGGGGGACCAGCAGTACTTC. Its translation is CASSPQGDQQYF.

There are a few counts of this clone. The chain links TRBV14 to TRBJ1-2; the D is unclear. CDR3 length: 13 amino acids. CDR1 SGHDN and CDR2 FVKESK come from the germline V gene. The V end was cut by 5 bases, the J end by 8 bases, with 15 bases between. The CDR3 is CASSADKFGGYTF. The DNA of the CDR3 is TGTGCCAGCAGCGCCGACAAATTTGGGGGCTACACCTTC.

The chain recombines TRBV7-2 with TRBJ2-1; the D gene is possibly TRBD1 (6 bases). Per the germline V gene, CDR1 is SGHTA and CDR2 is FQGNSA. The CDR3 has 16 residues. The V gene lost 7 bases and the J gene lost 1 base, with 17 bases spanning the gap. The CDR3 DNA is TGTGCCAGCACCGACTCCGGGACACAGTCCTACAATGAGCAGTTCTTC. Encoded protein: CASTDSGTQSYNEQFF.

The table lists this clone with a few counts. The chain combines TRBV6-6 with TRBJ2-7; D gene ambiguous. The CDR3 is 14 residues long. The ends were cut back, 6 bases at V and 1 base at J, with 13 bases in the middle. Germline loops: CDR1 MNHNY, CDR2 SVGAGI (reference sequence). CDR3 coding DNA: TGTGCCAGCAGCCAAGGGTACAGTTCCTACGAGCAGTACTTC. Its protein is CASSQGYSSYEQYF.

CDR3 DNA sequence: TGTGCCAGTAGTCTCCATAGCCTACCCGTGACAGATACGCAGTATTTT. Protein sequence: CASSLHSLPVTDTQYF. The gene calls are TRBV19 and TRBJ2-3, with D unresolved. CDR1 LNHDA and CDR2 SQIVND come from the germline V gene (reference sequence). The germline V and J ends were trimmed by 5 bases and 3 bases, with 18 bases remaining between them. This CDR3 contains 16 residues. The full variable domain, rest sourced from reference TRBV19 and TRBJ2-3, is DGGITQSPKYLFRKEGQNVTLSCEQNLNHDAMYWYRQDPGQGLRLIYYSQIVNDFQKGDIAEGYSVSREKKESFPLTVTSAQKNPTAFYLCASSLHSLPVTDTQYFGPGTRLTVL.

This clone was counted only a few times. The V call is TRBV5-1, the J call TRBJ1-1; D remains unclear. The ends were cut back, 1 base at V and 4 bases at J, with 14 bases in the middle. The germline V gene has CDR1 SGHRS and CDR2 YFSETQ. This CDR3 comprises 15 residues. CDR3 sequence: CASSLNLLGSTEAFF. The CDR3 nucleotides read TGCGCCAGCAGCTTGAACCTCCTGGGTAGCACTGAAGCTTTCTTT.

The chain combines TRBV7-3 with TRBJ2-3, with 7 bases aligning to TRBD1. The CDR3 covers 14 residues. CDR1 and CDR2 from the germline V gene are SGHTA and FQGTGA. The V gene end was trimmed by 4 bases and the J gene end by 1 base; junction bases not matched to a gene: 2. The CDR3 spells CASSSQGGTDTQYF. As DNA, the CDR3 is TGTGCCAGCAGCTCGCAGGGGGGCACAGATACGCAGTATTTT. Filled out from reference TRBV7-3 and TRBJ2-3, the complete variable domain reads GAGVSQTPSNKVTEKGKYVELRCDPISGHTALYWYRQSLGQGPEFLIYFQGTGAADDSGLPNDRFFAVRPEGSVSTLKIQRTERGDSAVYLCASSSQGGTDTQYFGPGTRLTVL.